Presented here are 10 T cell receptor beta chains from one specimen sequenced in a study of control samples from healthy donors and cancer patients. The data were produced by immunoSEQ multiplex PCR, yet TCRdb's version contains in-frame clones alone and is incomplete. The data show some 74,000 clones, over 90% seen once. Material for sequencing was blood. The origin of the receptors is a woman aged 25 to 39 in good health.

J is TRBJ2-4 and V is TRBV9, with a possible D match to TRBD1 (5 bases). From germline, CDR1 is SGDLS and CDR2 YYNGEE. The V end was cut by 0 bases, the J end by 2 bases, with 9 bases between. The CDR3 has 15 residues. The DNA of the CDR3 is TGTGCCAGCAGCGTAGCAGGGTCTTCCAAAAACATTCAGTACTTC. Translation: CASSVAGSSKNIQYF.

This clone was observed a single time. The chain couples TRBV3-1 (or the pseudogene TRBV3-2) to TRBJ2-4, with D perhaps matching TRBD1 or TRBD2 (6 bases each). Per germline, CDR1 LGHDT and CDR2 YNNKEL (reference sequence). Trimming took off 0 bases at V and 7 bases at J, with 22 bases between the two ends. The CDR3 has 18 residues. The CDR3 region is CASSQDGGKGQGRNIQYF. In DNA form, the CDR3 reads TGTGCCAGCAGCCAAGATGGGGGTAAAGGGCAGGGGAGGAACATTCAGTACTTC.

The chain is built from TRBV29-1 and TRBJ2-1; unclear D gene. Trimming removed 4 bases at V and 5 bases at J, with 3 bases between. Germline CDR1 SQVTM, CDR2 ANQGSEA. The CDR3 totals 10 residues. The CDR3 bases are TGCAGCGTTGTGGACAATGAGCAGTTCTTC. This sequence encodes CSVVDNEQFF.

This clone was observed once. The chain carries TRBV11-2 and TRBJ2-3; TRBD2 matches 14 bases. This CDR3 is 15 amino acids long. Per the germline V gene, CDR1 is SGHAT and CDR2 is FQNNGV. V was clipped by 8 bases and J by 4 bases; unmatched bases: 5. The CDR3 loop reads CASPGTSGGSDTQYF. The CDR3 region has the DNA TGTGCCAGCCCCGGGACTAGCGGGGGTTCAGATACGCAGTATTTT.

This clone was counted a single time. The rearrangement links TRBV18 to TRBJ2-3; the match to TRBD2 covers 8 bases. There are 14 residues in the CDR3. V lost 6 bases and J lost 0; bases outside the gene matches: 2. In germline, CDR1 is KGHSH, CDR2 LQKENI. CDR3 protein: CASSSSGSTDTQYF. The CDR3 coding sequence is TGTGCCAGCTCCTCTAGCGGGAGCACAGATACGCAGTATTTT.

This clone appeared once. This chain links TRBV30 with TRBJ2-2, with 8 bases fitting TRBD2. This CDR3 is built from 15 residues. With V trimmed by 7 bases and J by 7 bases, 14 bases remained unmatched. The germline gives CDR1 GTSNPN, CDR2 SVGIG (reference sequence). As DNA, the CDR3 is TGTGCCTTCCACCGGGGGGGCCTCGATCACGGGGAGCTGTTTTTT. Encoded protein: CAFHRGGLDHGELFF.

Remarks on this clone: One end of the junction does not line up with germline, which may come from a read error. The chain uses TRBV4-1 and TRBJ1-5; tentative D call: TRBD1 (5 bases). The CDR3 contains 15 residues. CDR1 and CDR2 (germline): MGHRA, YSYEKL. The CDR3 here is CARSPGGGSNQPQHF. The CDR3 DNA follows: TGCGCCCGCAGCCCCGGGGGGGGAAGCAATCAGCCCCAGCATTTT.

The chain joins TRBV24-1 to TRBJ1-5; D gene ambiguous. V lost 6 bases and J lost 1, with 12 bases in between. The CDR3 sequence is 15 residues long. Germline V gives CDR1 KGHDR, CDR2 SFDVKD. CDR3: CATSPGFASNQPQHF. In nucleotides, the CDR3 is TGTGCCACCAGTCCAGGATTTGCCAGCAATCAGCCCCAGCATTTT.

The CDR3 here is CSATDRATEAFF. The CDR3, as DNA: TGCAGCGCTACCGACAGAGCCACTGAAGCTTTCTTT. The genes are TRBV29-1 and TRBJ1-1; a possible D gene is TRBD1 (5 bases). Trimming took 7 bases from V and 4 from J, leaving 13 bases between them. Looked up from germline, CDR1 is SQVTM and CDR2 is ANQGSEA. CDR3 length: 12 residues.

The genes are TRBV7-2 and TRBJ2-2, with D possibly being TRBD2 (7 bases). V lost 4 bases, J lost 6 bases, and 21 bases lay in between. Germline loops: CDR1 SGHTA, CDR2 FQGNSA. CDR3 length: 17 residues. The DNA for the CDR3 is TGTGCCAGCAGCTCGATTTTGGGGGGGGCTAGCGCCGGGGAGCTGTTTTTT. This sequence encodes CASSSILGGASAGELFF.